Each of the 11 T cell receptor beta chains below was sequenced from the same sample in a study of CD8+ T cells in alopecia areata. RNA extraction and reverse transcription yielded cDNA as sequencing template. This table comes from immunoSEQ multiplex PCR, and its TCRdb copy is limited to in-frame clones, with some not included. Of about 110,000 clones listed, approximately 61% are singletons. The source material was NKG2D-low CD8+ T cells sorted from blood. The receptors were gathered from a human donor with alopecia areata.

This clone was picked up a small number of times. V is TRBV29-1 and J is TRBJ2-5; 10 nucleotides line up with TRBD2. This CDR3 comprises 15 residues. Germline-derived CDR1 and CDR2 are SQVTM and ANQGSEA. V shed 4 bases and J 4 bases; nucleotides not matched to a gene: 9. Here the CDR3 reads CSVGPSGRAGETQYF. The CDR3, as DNA: TGCAGCGTTGGGCCTAGCGGGAGAGCTGGAGAGACCCAGTACTTC.

The J gene is TRBJ2-3, the V gene TRBV9; possibly TRBD1 for D (6 bases). The V end lost 5 bases, the J end lost 14 bases, and 15 bases lay between the germline ends. In germline, CDR1 is SGDLS, CDR2 YYNGEE. The CDR3 consists of 11 residues. The CDR3 bases are TGTGCCAGCAGTACAGGGATGTCCACGTATTTT. This codes for CASSTGMSTYF.

This sequence joins TRBV28 and TRBJ1-5; D perhaps matches TRBD1 (5 bases). The CDR3 is 16 residues long. Germline V CDR1 and CDR2: MDHEN, SYDVKM. Deletions cut 3 bases from V and 3 bases from J, with 15 bases between. The CDR3 coding sequence is TGTGCCAGCAGTTTTATAAACCGACAGTTCAATCAGCCCCAGCATTTT. It encodes CASSFINRQFNQPQHF.

This chain joins TRBV6-5 and TRBJ1-2; D is ambiguous. Trimming removed 2 bases at V and 6 bases at J, with 4 bases between. Germline lookup yields CDR1 MNHEY and CDR2 SVGAGI. CDR3 size: 11 residues. CDR3 in amino acids: CASSYGDGYTF. The CDR3 nucleotides read TGTGCCAGCAGTTACGGGGATGGCTACACCTTC.

The rearrangement uses TRBV4-1 and TRBJ2-7; TRBD2 matches at 10 bases. The V gene end was trimmed by 2 bases and the J gene end by 7 bases; junction bases not matched to a gene: 5. CDR1 and CDR2 from the germline V gene are MGHRA and YSYEKL. This CDR3 contains 14 residues. This CDR3 reads CASSQRAGGVEQYF. DNA of the CDR3: TGCGCCAGCAGCCAACGAGCGGGAGGGGTTGAGCAGTACTTC.

The J gene is TRBJ2-2, the V gene TRBV6-4, with 7 bases lining up with TRBD2. This CDR3 has 14 amino acids. Germline values: CDR1 MRHNA, CDR2 SNTAGT. V lost 4 bases to trimming and J lost 6 bases; unmatched junction nucleotides: 5. The CDR3 DNA reads TGTGCCAGCAGTGCGGGAGGCGGCGCCGGGGAGCTGTTTTTT. It codes for CASSAGGGAGELFF.

As regards this clone: Other nucleotide sequences in the sample specify the same CDR3. CDR3 sequence (DNA): TGCAGCGTTGAAGGACTGGCGGGAGCGGGAAATGAGCAGTTCTTC. This encodes CSVEGLAGAGNEQFF. The chain uses TRBV29-1 and TRBJ2-1; 7 positions agree with TRBD2. V was pared by 1 base and J by 7 bases, with 10 bases of the junction left unmatched. There are 15 residues in the CDR3. In germline, CDR1 is SQVTM, CDR2 ANQGSEA.

This sequence joins TRBV29-1 and TRBJ1-2; 12 bases match TRBD1. Germline V gene data show CDR1 as SQVTM and CDR2 as ANQGSEA. CDR3 length equals 15 residues. The V and J ends lost 1 base and 6 bases, in that order; junction bases with no gene match: 6. CDR3 DNA: TGCAGCGTTGAAGCTACCGGGACAGGGGGCGATGGCTACACCTTC. Its protein is CSVEATGTGGDGYTF.

V usage is TRBV10-3 and J usage is TRBJ2-7; TRBD2 matches 10 bases. The germline gives CDR1 ENHRY, CDR2 SYGVKD. The CDR3 is 16 amino acids. V lost 4 bases to trimming and J lost 3 bases; unmatched junction nucleotides: 9. CDR3 in amino acids: CAISGVSGRANYEQYF. CDR3 DNA: TGTGCCATCAGTGGAGTAAGCGGGAGGGCCAACTACGAGCAGTACTTC.

The chain employs TRBV7-8 and TRBJ2-4; tentatively, D is TRBD1 or TRBD2 (5 bases each). This CDR3 spans 12 amino acids. Germline assignment: CDR1 SGHVS and CDR2 FQNEAQ. V lost 7 bases and J lost 6, with 10 bases in between. Written as DNA, the CDR3 is TGTGCCAGCACCAGTGGGGGAAACATTCAGTACTTC. It encodes CASTSGGNIQYF.

The rearrangement links TRBV2 to TRBJ2-3; D possibly corresponds to TRBD2 (6 bases). V gave up 8 bases and J gave up 4 bases, with 16 bases separating them. Germline CDR1 SNHLY, CDR2 FYNNEI. This CDR3 region has 14 residues. The DNA of the CDR3 is TGTGCCAGCTACGGACTATCCGGCGCAGATACGCAGTATTTT. Its translation: CASYGLSGADTQYF.